These T cell receptor beta chains were read from a single sample in a study of T cells after posttransplantation cyclophosphamide. Data came from immunoSEQ multiplex PCR; TCRdb stores just in-frame clones and leaves some out. The sample has tens of thousands of clones; about 86% are singletons. The sample comprised PBMCs. Every receptor here comes from a man between 25 and 39 years old with a blood cancer, CMV-positive, and with a related stem cell donor. Both conserved end residues are part of each CDR3. Fields, in order: J gene, V gene, D gene, clone size, CDR3 protein, CDR3 DNA. The D gene is left open where the match is weak. Only part of the rows carry a size: once, few, many, or a class if the clone is expanded.

j_gene: TRBJ2-1
v_gene: TRBV7-9
d_gene: TRBD2
abundance: .
CDR3aa: CASSRLALSSYNEQFF
CDR3nt: TGTGCCAGCAGCCGACTAGCTTTGAGCTCCTACAATGAGCAGTTCTTC

j_gene: TRBJ2-2
v_gene: TRBV28
d_gene: TRBD2
abundance: .
CDR3aa: CASSPSSGRTGELFF
CDR3nt: TGTGCCAGCAGTCCCTCCTCCGGGAGGACTGGGGAGCTGTTTTTT

j_gene: TRBJ2-3
v_gene: TRBV12-5
d_gene: TRBD1
abundance: .
CDR3aa: CASGLSLAPGQGTDTQYF
CDR3nt: TGTGCTAGTGGTTTGTCTCTAGCACCGGGACAGGGCACAGATACGCAGTATTTT

j_gene: TRBJ2-7
v_gene: TRBV7-2
d_gene: TRBD2
abundance: .
CDR3aa: CASRRTSASYEQYF
CDR3nt: TGTGCCAGCAGGCGGACTAGCGCGTCCTACGAGCAGTACTTC

j_gene: TRBJ1-1
v_gene: TRBV4-2
d_gene: .
abundance: few
CDR3aa: CASSPRVTARAFF
CDR3nt: TGTGCCAGCAGCCCTCGGGTAACGGCTAGGGCTTTCTTT

j_gene: TRBJ2-5
v_gene: TRBV19
d_gene: .
abundance: .
CDR3aa: CASSRQETQYF
CDR3nt: TGTGCCAGTAGTCGCCAAGAGACCCAGTACTTC

j_gene: TRBJ2-3
v_gene: TRBV5-1
d_gene: TRBD2
abundance: .
CDR3aa: CASSGGSRTDTQYF
CDR3nt: TGCGCCAGCTCTGGCGGGAGCAGGACAGATACGCAGTATTTT

j_gene: TRBJ1-6
v_gene: TRBV19
d_gene: .
abundance: .
CDR3aa: CASSIGNLADSPLHF
CDR3nt: TGTGCCAGTAGTATAGGAAATCTTGCGGATTCACCCCTCCACTTT

j_gene: TRBJ2-1
v_gene: TRBV19
d_gene: TRBD1
abundance: .
CDR3aa: CASTAGDSRSSNEQFF
CDR3nt: TGTGCCAGTACCGCAGGGGACAGCCGGTCCTCCAATGAGCAGTTCTTC

j_gene: TRBJ1-2
v_gene: TRBV4-3
d_gene: .
abundance: .
CDR3aa: CASSQVGEYGYTF
CDR3nt: TGCGCCAGCAGCCAAGTGGGCGAATATGGCTACACCTTC

j_gene: TRBJ2-7
v_gene: TRBV10-3
d_gene: .
abundance: .
CDR3aa: CAISESVGTGYYEQYF
CDR3nt: TGTGCCATCAGTGAGTCAGTTGGGACTGGGTACTACGAGCAGTACTTC

j_gene: TRBJ2-6
v_gene: TRBV18
d_gene: .
abundance: .
CDR3aa: CASSPGQPLNRATNVLTF
CDR3nt: TGTGCCAGCTCTCCCGGACAGCCCCTCAACAGAGCTACGAACGTCCTGACTTTC

j_gene: TRBJ2-3
v_gene: TRBV5-4
d_gene: .
abundance: .
CDR3aa: CASSFNTEITDTQYF
CDR3nt: TGTGCCAGCAGCTTTAATACGGAGATCACAGATACGCAGTATTTT

j_gene: TRBJ1-2
v_gene: TRBV28
d_gene: TRBD1
abundance: once
CDR3aa: CASSRPWGDREAWGYTF
CDR3nt: TGTGCCAGCAGTCGGCCTTGGGGGGACAGGGAGGCGTGGGGCTACACCTTC

j_gene: TRBJ1-3
v_gene: TRBV6-5
d_gene: .
abundance: .
CDR3aa: CASSYSATGSGNTIYF
CDR3nt: TGTGCCAGCAGTTACTCCGCGACAGGCTCTGGAAACACCATATATTTT

j_gene: TRBJ1-3
v_gene: TRBV5-5
d_gene: TRBD1
abundance: .
CDR3aa: CASRSRQGTTKGNTIYF
CDR3nt: TGTGCCAGCAGATCACGACAGGGGACTACGAAAGGAAACACCATATATTTT

j_gene: TRBJ1-2
v_gene: TRBV13
d_gene: .
abundance: once
CDR3aa: CASSSAMGRREPGHGYTF
CDR3nt: TGTGCCAGCAGCTCCGCAATGGGCAGACGGGAGCCAGGACATGGCTACACCTTC

j_gene: TRBJ2-7
v_gene: TRBV5-4
d_gene: TRBD2
abundance: .
CDR3aa: CASSLQAGGFPYEQYF
CDR3nt: TGTGCCAGCAGCCTCCAAGCGGGAGGCTTCCCCTACGAGCAGTACTTC

j_gene: TRBJ1-1
v_gene: TRBV2
d_gene: .
abundance: .
CDR3aa: CARVLGQMNTEAFF
CDR3nt: TGTGCCAGAGTACTGGGACAAATGAACACTGAAGCTTTCTTT

j_gene: TRBJ2-1
v_gene: TRBV29-1
d_gene: .
abundance: .
CDR3aa: CSARENEQFF
CDR3nt: TGCAGCGCCAGGGAAAATGAGCAGTTCTTC

j_gene: TRBJ2-3
v_gene: TRBV19
d_gene: .
abundance: .
CDR3aa: CASSIDSGTDTQYF
CDR3nt: TGTGCCAGTAGTATAGACAGCGGGACAGATACGCAGTATTTT

j_gene: TRBJ2-3
v_gene: TRBV7-3
d_gene: TRBD2
abundance: .
CDR3aa: CASSLTARTSGSTDTQYF
CDR3nt: TGTGCCAGCAGCTTAACTGCCCGGACTAGCGGGAGCACAGATACGCAGTATTTT

j_gene: TRBJ2-5
v_gene: TRBV11-2
d_gene: .
abundance: .
CDR3aa: CASSLVFRRQETQYF
CDR3nt: TGTGCCAGCAGCTTAGTCTTTCGGCGGCAAGAGACCCAGTACTTC

j_gene: TRBJ2-2
v_gene: TRBV30
d_gene: .
abundance: once
CDR3aa: CAWSVFGTGELFF
CDR3nt: TGTGCCTGGAGTGTATTCGGTACCGGGGAGCTGTTTTTT

j_gene: TRBJ1-3
v_gene: TRBV7-9
d_gene: TRBD1
abundance: .
CDR3aa: CASSPRQGSAGNTIYF
CDR3nt: TGTGCCAGCAGCCCGAGACAGGGAAGCGCTGGAAACACCATATATTTT

j_gene: TRBJ2-5
v_gene: TRBV30
d_gene: TRBD2
abundance: .
CDR3aa: CAWSGKLAGEGETQYF
CDR3nt: TGTGCCTGGAGTGGGAAACTAGCGGGAGAGGGGGAGACCCAGTACTTC

j_gene: TRBJ1-1
v_gene: TRBV28
d_gene: .
abundance: once
CDR3aa: CASSLKARVAGAFF
CDR3nt: TGTGCCAGCAGTTTAAAAGCACGGGTAGCGGGGGCTTTCTTT

j_gene: TRBJ1-1
v_gene: TRBV5-4
d_gene: .
abundance: .
CDR3aa: CASKSRKDSLNTEAFF
CDR3nt: TGTGCCAGCAAAAGTAGAAAGGACAGCTTGAACACTGAAGCTTTCTTT

j_gene: TRBJ1-1
v_gene: TRBV2
d_gene: .
abundance: .
CDR3aa: CASSSGLAEAFF
CDR3nt: TGTGCCAGCAGTTCAGGGTTAGCTGAAGCTTTCTTT

j_gene: TRBJ2-1
v_gene: TRBV11-2
d_gene: .
abundance: .
CDR3aa: CASSLEGLHNEQFF
CDR3nt: TGTGCCAGCAGCTTAGAGGGACTCCACAATGAGCAGTTCTTC

j_gene: TRBJ2-7
v_gene: TRBV15
d_gene: .
abundance: .
CDR3aa: CATSHSGKGQISYEQYF
CDR3nt: TGTGCCACCAGCCATTCGGGAAAGGGTCAGATTTCCTACGAGCAGTACTTC

j_gene: TRBJ2-3
v_gene: TRBV6-1
d_gene: .
abundance: .
CDR3aa: CASSVSPGLRTDTQYF
CDR3nt: TGTGCCAGCAGTGTGAGCCCCGGGTTACGCACAGATACGCAGTATTTT

j_gene: TRBJ1-1
v_gene: TRBV28
d_gene: .
abundance: .
CDR3aa: CASSSSKTRNSYNTEAFF
CDR3nt: TGTGCCAGCAGTTCCTCGAAAACCAGGAACTCCTATAACACTGAAGCTTTCTTT

j_gene: TRBJ2-5
v_gene: TRBV7-8
d_gene: TRBD2
abundance: .
CDR3aa: CASSLRRGGETQETQYF
CDR3nt: TGTGCCAGCAGCTTAAGACGTGGGGGGGAGACACAAGAGACCCAGTACTTC

j_gene: TRBJ2-1
v_gene: TRBV29-1
d_gene: .
abundance: .
CDR3aa: CSVARDSHNEQFF
CDR3nt: TGCAGCGTCGCTAGGGACTCGCACAATGAGCAGTTCTTC

j_gene: TRBJ1-1
v_gene: TRBV19
d_gene: .
abundance: .
CDR3aa: CASTTWDTMNTEAFF
CDR3nt: TGTGCCAGTACGACGTGGGACACAATGAACACTGAAGCTTTCTTT

j_gene: TRBJ2-1
v_gene: TRBV6-5
d_gene: .
abundance: .
CDR3aa: CASSYRGTYNEQFF
CDR3nt: TGTGCCAGCAGTTACAGGGGCACGTACAATGAGCAGTTCTTC

j_gene: TRBJ2-5
v_gene: TRBV5-4
d_gene: TRBD1
abundance: .
CDR3aa: CASSLGQGEGKETQYF
CDR3nt: TGTGCCAGCAGCTTAGGACAGGGGGAAGGCAAAGAGACCCAGTACTTC

j_gene: TRBJ2-7
v_gene: TRBV5-4
d_gene: .
abundance: .
CDR3aa: CATSDSSYEQYF
CDR3nt: TGTGCCACTTCGGACAGTTCCTACGAGCAGTACTTC

j_gene: TRBJ2-1
v_gene: TRBV5-1
d_gene: .
abundance: .
CDR3aa: CASSSLGDFPNEQFF
CDR3nt: TGCGCCAGCAGCTCCTTGGGGGACTTCCCCAATGAGCAGTTCTTC

j_gene: TRBJ1-2
v_gene: TRBV28
d_gene: TRBD1
abundance: .
CDR3aa: CASSSATGPNYGYTF
CDR3nt: TGTGCCAGCAGTTCCGCGACAGGGCCTAACTATGGCTACACCTTC

j_gene: TRBJ1-4
v_gene: TRBV25-1
d_gene: .
abundance: .
CDR3aa: CASSLSGTGSEKLFF
CDR3nt: TGTGCCAGCAGTCTAAGCGGAACAGGGAGCGAAAAACTGTTTTTT

j_gene: TRBJ1-5
v_gene: TRBV7-9
d_gene: .
abundance: .
CDR3aa: CASSSSDYQPQHF
CDR3nt: TGTGCCAGCAGCTCCTCAGATTATCAGCCCCAGCATTTT

j_gene: TRBJ1-2
v_gene: TRBV2
d_gene: .
abundance: few
CDR3aa: CASAGLNYGYTF
CDR3nt: TGTGCCAGCGCGGGGCTTAACTATGGCTACACCTTC

j_gene: TRBJ1-2
v_gene: TRBV14
d_gene: TRBD1
abundance: few
CDR3aa: CASSPKTGSGYTF
CDR3nt: TGTGCCAGCAGCCCGAAGACAGGGAGTGGCTACACCTTC

j_gene: TRBJ1-6
v_gene: TRBV19
d_gene: .
abundance: .
CDR3aa: CASSTGDGSPLHF
CDR3nt: TGTGCCAGTAGTACAGGGGACGGTTCACCCCTCCACTTT

j_gene: TRBJ1-2
v_gene: TRBV6-5
d_gene: .
abundance: once
CDR3aa: CASSYSITYSGDGYTF
CDR3nt: TGTGCCAGCAGTTACTCGATTACCTACAGCGGCGATGGCTACACCTTC

j_gene: TRBJ2-7
v_gene: TRBV29-1
d_gene: TRBD1
abundance: .
CDR3aa: CSVRGTGTYEQYF
CDR3nt: TGCAGCGTCAGGGGGACAGGGACCTACGAGCAGTACTTC

j_gene: TRBJ1-4
v_gene: TRBV10-2
d_gene: .
abundance: .
CDR3aa: CASRTATLEKLFF
CDR3nt: TGCGCCAGTAGGACAGCGACACTCGAAAAACTGTTTTTT

j_gene: TRBJ1-5
v_gene: TRBV29-1
d_gene: .
abundance: .
CDR3aa: CSVESGNQPQHF
CDR3nt: TGCAGCGTTGAAAGCGGGAATCAGCCCCAGCATTTT

j_gene: TRBJ2-5
v_gene: TRBV29-1
d_gene: TRBD1
abundance: .
CDR3aa: CSVDTTGAVETQYF
CDR3nt: TGCAGCGTTGATACAACAGGGGCCGTCGAGACCCAGTACTTC

j_gene: TRBJ2-7
v_gene: TRBV28
d_gene: .
abundance: .
CDR3aa: CASSLPLPPYEQYF
CDR3nt: TGTGCCAGCAGTTTACCCCTACCCCCCTACGAGCAGTACTTC

j_gene: TRBJ1-1
v_gene: TRBV2
d_gene: .
abundance: .
CDR3aa: CASSEQLALGAEAFF
CDR3nt: TGTGCCAGCAGTGAGCAGCTGGCCTTAGGGGCTGAAGCTTTCTTT

j_gene: TRBJ1-3
v_gene: TRBV5-6
d_gene: TRBD1
abundance: .
CDR3aa: CASSPPRRGPLSGNTIYF
CDR3nt: TGTGCCAGCAGCCCCCCGCGGAGGGGGCCGCTCTCTGGAAACACCATATATTTT